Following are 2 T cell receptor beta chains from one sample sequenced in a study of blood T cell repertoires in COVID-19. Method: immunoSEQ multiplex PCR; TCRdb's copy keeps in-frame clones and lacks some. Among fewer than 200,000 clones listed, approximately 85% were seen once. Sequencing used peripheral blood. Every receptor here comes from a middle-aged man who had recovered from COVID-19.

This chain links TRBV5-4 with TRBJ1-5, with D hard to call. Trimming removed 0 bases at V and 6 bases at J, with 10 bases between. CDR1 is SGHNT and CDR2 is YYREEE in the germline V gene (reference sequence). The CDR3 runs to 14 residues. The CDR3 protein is CASSLDPGRQPQHF. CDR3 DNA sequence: TGTGCCAGCAGCTTGGACCCGGGTCGTCAGCCCCAGCATTTT. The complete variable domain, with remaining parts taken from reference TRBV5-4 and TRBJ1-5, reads ETGVTQSPTHLIKTRGQQVTLRCSSQSGHNTVSWYQQALGQGPQFIFQYYREEENGRGNFPPRFSGLQFPNYSSELNVNALELDDSALYLCASSLDPGRQPQHFGDGTRLSIL.

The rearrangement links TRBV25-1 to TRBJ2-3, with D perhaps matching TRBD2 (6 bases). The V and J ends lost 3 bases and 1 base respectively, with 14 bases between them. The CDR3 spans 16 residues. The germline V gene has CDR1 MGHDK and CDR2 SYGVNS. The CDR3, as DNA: TGTGCCAGCAGTGATTCGGGACCGGGGGGCACAGATACGCAGTATTTT. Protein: CASSDSGPGGTDTQYF.